A single count supports the clone carrying this T cell receptor (beta chain). What it binds is unknown. Germline CDR1 and CDR2: MNHNY and SVGAGI (reference sequence). The ends lost 8 bases at V and 7 bases at J; junction bases unmatched: 10. The CDR3 sequence is 15 residues long. TCRbeta libraries were built with three rounds of nested PCR, modified from ARM-PCR. TCRdb called the multiplex PCR reads again in MiXCR, with one record for every CDR3 protein. The sample shows 200,000 to 250,000 distinct CDR3 sequences, over 55% of them seen only once. The sample belongs to a study of tumor and adjacent non-tumor tissue in lung cancer. Overall study context: Samples averaged about 4.2 million productive TCRbeta reads each. General observations from the study: TCR diversity was significantly greater in tumor than normal lung tissue.

The template was RNA from unsorted bulk tissue. The sequencing sample was made of lung tumor tissue. The origin of this receptor is a man aged 55 to 70 with non-small cell lung cancer. This chain links TRBV6-6 with TRBJ2-1, with 11 bases lining up with TRBD2. The CDR3 loop reads CASCQLAGVQNEQFF. Written as DNA, the CDR3 is TGTGCCAGCTGTCAACTAGCGGGAGTACAGAATGAGCAGTTCTTC.